A single sample is the source of the 15 T cell receptor beta chains below, sequenced in a study of HIV-infected patients and healthy controls (dated by TCRdb to between 2014 and 2016). Receptors were amplified or captured by 5' RACE. TCRdb shows the sequencer as Illumina MiSeq. Using SuperScript III with primers targeting the alpha and beta constant regions, 400 to 550 ng of RNA was reverse transcribed. Separate alpha and beta chain libraries were made by chain-specific third strand synthesis with multiplexing indices. The raw public reads went through TCRdb reprocessing: fastp at Q25, MiXCR clone calling, in-frame beta chains kept. All rows with the same CDR3 protein become a single entry with the most common DNA and genes. The sample profile shows approximately 9,700 distinct CDR3 sequences; about 5.2% of them were found once. About 14% of the sample belongs to the ten largest clones. Since whole blood was used without any cell fractionation, the repertoire reflected all peripheral T cells in unsorted form.

Sequenced material: blood, taken before antiretroviral therapy. Receptor source: an adult with HIV infection.

This clonotype was recorded at least ten times. The genes are TRBV29-1 and TRBJ1-4; D may be TRBD1 (5 bases). V was clipped by 6 bases and J by 3 bases, with 11 bases between them. This CDR3 is built from 13 residues. The germline gives CDR1 SQVTM, CDR2 ANQGSEA. The CDR3 is CSVQKGSNEKLFF. The CDR3, as DNA: TGCAGCGTACAGAAGGGGTCTAATGAAAAACTGTTTTTT.

This clonotype counts as medium-sized (0.01 to 0.1%). The chain combines TRBV27 with TRBJ2-7, with 8 nucleotides matching TRBD2. CDR3 length: 14 residues. The germline CDR1 and CDR2 sequences are MNHEY and SMNVEV (reference sequence). The trim removed 5 bases at V and 6 bases at J, leaving 9 bases unmatched. The CDR3 region is CASSLGGAASEQYF. In nucleotides, the CDR3 is TGTGCCAGCAGTCTCGGGGGGGCGGCTTCCGAGCAGTACTTC.

This clonotype has at least ten counts. The genes are TRBV5-1 and TRBJ1-2; D unresolved. CDR3 length equals 13 residues. Germline-derived CDR1 and CDR2 are SGHRS and YFSETQ. Trimming left V 0 bases short and J 7 bases short, with 10 bases between. DNA for the CDR3: TGCGCCAGCAGCTTGGCGGCAGAGGCTGGCTACACCTTC. Its protein is CASSLAAEAGYTF.

J is TRBJ2-2 and V is TRBV30; D remains ambiguous. The CDR3 runs 16 residues. Germline-derived CDR1 and CDR2 are GTSNPN and SVGIG (reference sequence). Trimming left V 1 base short and J 3 bases short, with 15 bases between. For the CDR3, the DNA is TGTGCCTGGAGTGCCCTGACCGGCGGAGACACCGGGGAGCTGTTTTTT. Its translation: CAWSALTGGDTGELFF.

This clonotype was found many times. The CDR3 spells CASTKVSSGAYNEQFF. The CDR3 coding sequence is TGTGCCAGCACCAAGGTGTCTAGCGGGGCCTACAATGAGCAGTTCTTC. This chain links TRBV12-3 or TRBV12-4 with TRBJ2-1, with 9 bases identical to TRBD2. J gave up 2 bases and V 7 bases, and 9 bases lay outside the gene matches. This CDR3 has 16 residues.

This clonotype was detected ten times or more. This rearrangement joins TRBV19 to TRBJ2-3; D is unresolved. Trimming pared 9 bases from V and 2 bases from J, leaving 15 bases between. Per the germline V gene, CDR1 is LNHDA and CDR2 is SQIVND (reference sequence). This CDR3 contains 14 residues. CDR3 bases: TGTGCCAGCCGCCTGACCCCGGTCACAGATACGCAGTATTTT. Translation: CASRLTPVTDTQYF.

Ten or more counts support this clonotype. CDR3 coding DNA: TGCAGTGCTAGAGATACCGACAGGGGGCGTGAGGAAAAACTGTTTTTT. It specifies CSARDTDRGREEKLFF. The chain employs TRBV20-1 and TRBJ1-4; 10 nucleotides align to TRBD1. V lost 0 bases and J lost 8; bases outside the gene matches: 9. CDR3 length: 16 amino acids. In germline, CDR1 is DFQATT, CDR2 SNEGSKA (reference sequence).

This clonotype was recorded a few times. This chain uses TRBV7-8 with TRBJ1-1; D not certain. The CDR3 is made up of 16 amino acids. Germline V gives CDR1 SGHVS, CDR2 FQNEAQ. The V gene lost 5 bases and the J gene lost 3 bases, with 19 bases spanning the gap. The CDR3 sequence: CASSDTLRQAYTEAFF. CDR3 nucleotides: TGTGCCAGCAGCGACACCCTCCGACAAGCATACACTGAAGCTTTCTTT.

Many counts were recorded for this clonotype. The genes are TRBV7-2 and TRBJ2-5; 7 nucleotides match TRBD2. J lost 2 bases, V lost 5 bases, and 8 bases had no gene match. Germline lookup yields CDR1 SGHTA and CDR2 FQGNSA. The CDR3 loop spans 15 amino acids. The CDR3, as DNA: TGTGCCAGCAGCAATCAAGCGGGGATACAAGAGACCCAGTACTTC. Its translation is CASSNQAGIQETQYF. Combining the CDR3 with reference TRBV7-2 and TRBJ2-5 gives the whole variable domain GAGVSQSPSNKVTEKGKDVELRCDPISGHTALYWYRQSLGQGLEFLIYFQGNSAPDKSGLPSDRFSAERTGGSVSTLTIQRTQQEDSAVYLCASSNQAGIQETQYFGPGTRLLVL.

The table lists this clonotype with many counts. V and J are TRBV20-1 and TRBJ2-7; no clear D gene. Trimming took off 1 base at V and 2 bases at J, with 6 bases between the two ends. The V gene's germline CDR1 is DFQATT and CDR2 SNEGSKA (reference sequence). This CDR3 is built from 12 residues. This CDR3 is CSARADTYEQYF. As DNA, the CDR3 is TGCAGTGCTAGAGCGGATACCTACGAGCAGTACTTC.

At least ten counts were recorded for this clonotype. V usage is TRBV5-1 and J usage is TRBJ2-1; TRBD2 aligns across 7 bases. Germline V lookup: CDR1 SGHRS, CDR2 YFSETQ. This CDR3 is 15 amino acids long. V shed 4 bases, J shed 6 bases, and the junction held 10 bases outside the gene matches. The CDR3 protein is CASSTGGNLANEQFF. The CDR3 DNA sequence: TGCGCCAGCAGCACGGGAGGAAACTTGGCCAATGAGCAGTTCTTC.

This clonotype was observed many times. The chain uses TRBV7-8 and TRBJ2-6; the D is unclear. V lost 5 bases, J lost 0 bases, and 11 bases lay in between. The germline CDR1 and CDR2 sequences are SGHVS and FQNEAQ. CDR3 length: 16 amino acids. The CDR3 is CASSNPHLSGANVLTF. CDR3 coding DNA: TGTGCCAGCAGCAATCCACACCTCTCTGGGGCCAACGTCCTGACTTTC.

This clonotype is judged medium-sized. In DNA, the CDR3 is TGTGCCAGCTGGGGACAAATGAACACTGAAGCTTTCTTT. Encoded protein: CASWGQMNTEAFF. The V gene is TRBV2, the J gene TRBJ1-1, with TRBD1 as a possible D gene (6 bases). Germline V CDR1 and CDR2: SNHLY, FYNNEI. Trimming shortened V by 8 bases and J by 0 bases, and 10 bases separated the two germline ends. The CDR3 has 13 amino acids.

This clonotype showed up many times. V usage is TRBV11-2 and J usage is TRBJ2-7; D not certain. V shed 2 bases and J shed 3 bases, with 8 bases lying between them. The germline gives CDR1 SGHAT, CDR2 FQNNGV. This CDR3 region has 13 residues. CDR3 residues: CASSLRLLYEQYF. CDR3 nucleotide sequence: TGTGCCAGCAGCTTAAGGCTCCTCTACGAGCAGTACTTC.

This clonotype was found many times. This chain connects TRBV9 to TRBJ2-3, with D possibly being TRBD2 (5 bases). The CDR3 totals 14 residues. Germline lookup yields CDR1 SGDLS and CDR2 YYNGEE. V shed 0 bases and J shed 4 bases, with 9 bases lying between them. The CDR3 spells CASSVVGSADTQYF. CDR3 DNA: TGTGCCAGCAGCGTAGTTGGGAGTGCAGATACGCAGTATTTT.